These T cell receptor beta chains were read from a single sample in a study of T cell repertoires in cytomegalovirus infection. TCRdb fed the reads into MiXCR, producing one record per CDR3 protein. The table lists approximately 160,000 distinct CDR3 sequences, about a sixth of them singletons. The specimen sequenced was CD8+ T cells from PBMCs. The origin of the receptors is a human donor in good health (CMV status not recorded). Some clones in this sample may be carry-over from other donors' samples. The CDR3 runs from the conserved cysteine through the conserved F or W. The D gene is left open where the match is weak. Rows may omit the clone size; those that give it use once, few, many or a size class.

>few|TRBD2|TRBV11-2|TRBJ2-3
CASSLEVAGDTDTQYF
TGTGCCAGCAGCTTAGAGGTAGCGGGGGACACAGATACGCAGTATTTT
>-|-|TRBV7-9|TRBJ2-5
CASSLGALQQETQYF
TGTGCCAGCAGCTTAGGTGCACTACAACAAGAGACCCAGTACTTC
>-|-|TRBV6-2/TRBV6-3|TRBJ2-7
CASSYGNSYEQYF
TGTGCCAGCAGTTACGGGAATTCCTACGAGCAGTACTTC
>-|-|TRBV24-1|TRBJ1-5
CATSEYNQPQHF
TGTGCCACCAGTGAGTACAATCAGCCCCAGCATTTT
>few|-|TRBV24-1|TRBJ1-5
CATSGPGDNQPQHF
TGTGCCACCAGTGGCCCAGGGGACAATCAGCCCCAGCATTTT
>few|-|TRBV6-5|TRBJ1-3
CASSSIGGSGNTIYF
TGTGCCAGCAGTTCCATTGGGGGTTCTGGAAACACCATATATTTT
>-|-|TRBV27|TRBJ1-5
CASGDYSNQPQHF
TGTGCCAGCGGTGATTATAGCAATCAGCCCCAGCATTTT
>few|-|TRBV10-3|TRBJ2-7
CAISVPYLAEQYF
TGTGCCATCAGTGTACCCTACCTGGCCGAGCAGTACTTC
>-|-|TRBV11-1|TRBJ2-1
CASSPTRGNYNEQFF
TGTGCCAGCAGCCCCACCCGGGGGAACTACAATGAGCAGTTCTTC
>few|-|TRBV11-2|TRBJ1-4
CASSHELDGYEKLFF
TGTGCCAGCAGCCATGAGTTAGACGGATATGAAAAACTGTTTTTT
>-|-|TRBV7-6|TRBJ2-3
CASSPELVTDTQYF
TGTGCCAGCAGCCCGGAACTTGTGACAGATACGCAGTATTTT
>-|-|TRBV7-8|TRBJ2-7
CASSTDPDRSEDEQYF
TGTGCCAGCAGCACAGACCCGGACCGTAGTGAAGACGAGCAGTACTTC
>few|TRBD2|TRBV7-2|TRBJ2-7
CASSRAGLELGEQYF
TGTGCCAGCAGCCGCGCGGGACTAGAATTAGGCGAGCAGTACTTC
>-|-|TRBV5-6|TRBJ2-2
CASSLHRGGPPRGASTGELFF
TGTGCCAGCAGCTTGCACCGTGGAGGGCCCCCGCGGGGAGCTAGCACCGGGGAGCTGTTTTTT
>many|-|TRBV12-3/TRBV12-4|TRBJ1-2
CASSSTNYGYTF
TGTGCCAGCAGTTCGACTAACTATGGCTACACCTTC
>few|-|TRBV11-2|TRBJ2-7
CASSSGPQREQYF
TGTGCCAGCAGCTCCGGTCCTCAGCGCGAGCAGTACTTC
>many|TRBD1|TRBV7-8|TRBJ2-7
CASSFRDRDSYEQYF
TGTGCCAGCAGCTTCAGGGACAGGGATTCCTACGAGCAGTACTTC
>-|TRBD2|TRBV7-6|TRBJ2-5
CASSQLAGSQETQYF
TGTGCCAGCAGCCAACTAGCGGGGTCACAAGAGACCCAGTACTTC
>few|TRBD2|TRBV12-3/TRBV12-4|TRBJ2-5
CASSGTSGGPDQETQYF
TGTGCCAGCAGCGGGACTAGCGGGGGGCCAGACCAAGAGACCCAGTACTTC
>few|-|TRBV28|TRBJ1-2
CASSHGTNYGYTF
TGTGCCAGCAGCCACGGGACCAACTATGGCTACACCTTC
>-|TRBD2|TRBV28|TRBJ2-2
CASSSDIGLAGDTGELFF
TGTGCCAGCAGTTCGGACATCGGACTAGCGGGAGACACCGGGGAGCTGTTTTTT
>few|-|TRBV7-8|TRBJ2-1
CASSLGGDPREQFF
TGTGCCAGCAGCTTAGGCGGCGATCCTCGAGAGCAGTTCTTC
>-|TRBD2|TRBV7-2|TRBJ2-3
CASSLETSGDTQYF
TGTGCCAGCAGCTTAGAAACTAGCGGAGATACGCAGTATTTT
>-|-|TRBV6-5|TRBJ2-7
CASSRGRNEQYF
TGTGCCAGCAGTCGAGGACGAAACGAGCAGTACTTC
>few|TRBD2|TRBV20-1|TRBJ2-1
CSPRVLAGFDEQFF
TGCAGTCCCCGAGTGCTAGCGGGTTTCGATGAGCAGTTCTTC
>few|-|TRBV6-2/TRBV6-3|TRBJ1-1
CASRWGSTEAFF
TGTGCCTCCCGGTGGGGGTCCACTGAAGCTTTCTTT
>few|-|TRBV2|TRBJ2-1
CASSELFNEQFF
TGTGCCAGCAGTGAACTCTTCAATGAGCAGTTCTTC
>-|-|TRBV27|TRBJ1-2
CASSASATGPNYGYTF
TGTGCCAGCAGCGCCTCCGCGACAGGACCTAACTATGGCTACACCTTC
>-|TRBD2|TRBV6-2/TRBV6-3|TRBJ2-3
CASSSGTSVLDTQYF
TGTGCCAGCAGTTCCGGGACTAGCGTATTGGATACGCAGTATTTT
>few|TRBD2|TRBV28|TRBJ2-5
CASSLLGTSGSLKTQYF
TGTGCCAGCAGTTTACTGGGGACTAGCGGGAGCTTGAAGACCCAGTACTTC
>few|TRBD1|TRBV7-2|TRBJ1-1
CASSLQGLGWDRYLNTEAFF
TGTGCCAGCAGCTTACAGGGCTTAGGCTGGGACAGATATTTGAACACTGAAGCTTTCTTT
>few|TRBD1|TRBV7-9|TRBJ2-3
CASSPETGRDTQYF
TGTGCCAGCAGCCCAGAGACAGGGCGGGATACGCAGTATTTT
>-|TRBD2|TRBV7-8|TRBJ2-1
CASSLAAGGHLYNEQFF
TGTGCCAGCAGCTTAGCGGCGGGGGGACATCTCTACAATGAGCAGTTCTTC
>-|-|TRBV7-2|TRBJ1-3
CASSSRSGSSGNTIYF
TGTGCCAGCAGCTCCCGTTCAGGATCCTCTGGAAACACCATATATTTT
>few|-|TRBV24-1|TRBJ2-1
CATSGFSLGHEQFF
TGTGCCACCAGTGGGTTCAGCCTTGGGCATGAGCAGTTCTTC
>-|-|TRBV9|TRBJ2-1
CASTPGSGTNEQFF
TGTGCCAGTACACCGGGATCGGGAACCAATGAGCAGTTCTTC
>few|TRBD1|TRBV7-9|TRBJ1-5
CASRGQGNQPQHF
TGTGCCAGCAGGGGACAGGGAAACCAGCCCCAGCATTTT
>once|-|TRBV4-1|TRBJ2-7
CASSPFYGSSYEQYF
TGCGCCAGCAGCCCCTTCTACGGGAGCTCCTACGAGCAGTACTTC
>-|TRBD1|TRBV5-6|TRBJ2-1
CASSNWYRGHWNEQFF
TGTGCCAGCAGCAACTGGTACAGGGGGCATTGGAATGAGCAGTTCTTC
>-|-|TRBV11-1|TRBJ2-2
CASSKGSGELFF
TGTGCCAGCAGCAAAGGGAGCGGGGAGCTGTTTTTT
>few|-|TRBV5-4|TRBJ2-7
CASSLLGTPYEQYF
TGTGCCAGCAGCTTGCTTGGGACCCCCTACGAGCAGTACTTC